This T cell receptor beta chain appears in the sequencing data of a study of blood T cells in healthy people across ages. Each of the donors had 8 to 10 milliliters of peripheral blood drawn into EDTA-treated Vacutainer tubes. Trimming left V 0 bases short and J 5 bases short, with 10 bases between. From germline, CDR1 is DFQATT and CDR2 SNEGSKA (reference sequence). The CDR3 runs 13 residues. Study-wide results and caveats: The long-lived group displayed more naive CD4+ cells, plus higher diversity, than the aged donors did.

Combining a sample-barcoded 5' primer with a J-beta primer mix, a second PCR ran for roughly 6 to 12 cycles. The template-switch adaptor was a 5' adaptor with 12 random nucleotides. It tagged each cDNA molecule. In TCRdb, the 5' RACE reads were re-called with MiXCR into one record per CDR3 protein. The data hold 850,000 to 1,100,000 distinct CDR3 sequences, with roughly two fifths observed a single time. Worth noting for this clonotype: As yet, its antigen is unknown.

V gene TRBV20-1 combines with J gene TRBJ1-1; no definite D call. This sequence originates from a man aged 18 to 35 in good health. Sequencing used blood. The CDR3 protein is CSARDPGRTEAFF. The CDR3 DNA reads TGCAGTGCTAGAGATCCCGGACGGACTGAAGCTTTCTTT.